Sequencing of this T cell receptor beta chain was carried out in a study of CD8 T cells in ankylosing spondylitis. Trimming took 4 bases from V and 3 from J; bases not matched to a gene: 12. This CDR3 is built from 18 residues. The V gene's germline CDR1 is SGHAT and CDR2 FQDESV (reference sequence). By quantitative 5'-RACE with molecular barcodes, the TCR beta libraries were made. TCRdb reanalysed the 5' RACE reads using MiXCR and keeps one entry per CDR3 protein. This sample has about 160,000 distinct CDR3 sequences; around 18% occur once, and the top ten carry about 8%. This clonotype came up once.

V is TRBV11-1 and J is TRBJ1-5; 10 positions match TRBD1. Sample: blood, either unsorted or a sorted T cell fraction (not recorded which). The source of this sequence is a male donor with ankylosing spondylitis or in good health (not recorded which). CDR3 protein: CASSSPSTGGSFNQPQHF. In nucleotides, the CDR3 is TGTGCCAGCAGCTCTCCTTCGACAGGGGGCTCCTTCAATCAGCCCCAGCATTTT.